This T cell receptor (beta chain) was retrieved from a study of blood T cell repertoires in COVID-19. Background on the study: From the United States, Italy and Spain came samples of acute and convalescent COVID-19. The cDNA or gDNA used as material had been derived from T cells, B-cell-depleted T cells, or PBMCs.

Per the authors' pipeline: Using reference gene primer amplification, nucleated cell counts were estimated. Some clones are missing from TCRdb's copy, which holds only in-frame ones; the method was immunoSEQ multiplex PCR. The V and J calls and clone size are taken from that table; D and trimming were inferred from the DNA. The table lists tens of thousands of clones, approximately 82% of them singletons. The V gene lost 1 base and the J gene lost 5 bases, with 18 bases spanning the gap. CDR3 length: 16 residues. Germline V CDR1 and CDR2: SGHDT, YYEEEE. The sequence came from a human donor in a cohort sampled during active COVID-19. Sequencing was carried out using peripheral blood. This chain joins TRBV5-6 and TRBJ1-1, with a weak D call TRBD1 (6 bases). For the CDR3, the DNA is TGTGCCAGCAGCTTGATCTCGGGGGGCCCGTGGACTGAAGCTTTCTTT. It codes for CASSLISGGPWTEAFF.